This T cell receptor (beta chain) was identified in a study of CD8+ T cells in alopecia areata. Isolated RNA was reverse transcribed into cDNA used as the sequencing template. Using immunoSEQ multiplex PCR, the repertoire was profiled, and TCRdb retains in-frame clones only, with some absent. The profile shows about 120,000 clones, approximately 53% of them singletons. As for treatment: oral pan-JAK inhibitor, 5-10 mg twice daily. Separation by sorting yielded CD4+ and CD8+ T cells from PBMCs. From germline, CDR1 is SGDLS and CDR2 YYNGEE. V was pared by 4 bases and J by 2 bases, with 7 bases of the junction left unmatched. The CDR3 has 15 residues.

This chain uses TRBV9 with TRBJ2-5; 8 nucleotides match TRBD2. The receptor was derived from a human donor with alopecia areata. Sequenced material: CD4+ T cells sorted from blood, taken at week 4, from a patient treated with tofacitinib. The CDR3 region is CASSPRLARQETQYF. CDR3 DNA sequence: TGTGCCAGCAGCCCGCGACTAGCGAGACAAGAGACCCAGTACTTC. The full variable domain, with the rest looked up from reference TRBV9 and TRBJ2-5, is DSGVTQTPKHLITATGQRVTLRCSPRSGDLSVYWYQQSLDQGLQFLIQYYNGEERAKGNILERFSAQQFPDLHSELNLSSLELGDSALYFCASSPRLARQETQYFGPGTRLLVL.